This is a list of T cell receptor beta chains from one sample in a study of cytomegalovirus exposure and HLA in healthy donors. The method was immunoSEQ multiplex PCR; TCRdb's version includes in-frame clones alone and lacks a portion of them. The sample contains about 150,000 clones, 80% to 90% of which appear only once. Material for sequencing was PBMCs. All receptors come from a male donor in good health and CMV-seronegative. CDR3s include the opening cysteine and the closing phenylalanine or tryptophan. Each record gives: CDR3 DNA, CDR3 protein, D gene, J gene, clone size, V gene. A D gene is named only where the DNA matches it firmly. A row's size may be missing; if present it is once, few, many or a size class.

cdr3_nt: TGCGCCAGCAGCCAGTCCCAGGGGCCCTACGAGCAGTACTTC
cdr3_aa: CASSQSQGPYEQYF
d_call: -
j_call: TRBJ2-7
clone_size: -
v_call: TRBV4-3

cdr3_nt: TGTGCCTGGAGTGCCACAGGGATATTTAATAATTCACCCCTCCACTTT
cdr3_aa: CAWSATGIFNNSPLHF
d_call: -
j_call: TRBJ1-6
clone_size: once
v_call: TRBV30

cdr3_nt: TGTGCCAGCAGCTTGGGCGGACAGGGGGCGATTTACGAGCAGTTCTTC
cdr3_aa: CASSLGGQGAIYEQFF
d_call: TRBD1
j_call: TRBJ2-1
clone_size: -
v_call: TRBV5-4

cdr3_nt: TGTGCCAGCAGCTTGGCCGCCTCGAGCTCCTACGAGCAGTACTTC
cdr3_aa: CASSLAASSSYEQYF
d_call: -
j_call: TRBJ2-7
clone_size: -
v_call: TRBV5-6

cdr3_nt: TGTGCCAGCAGAGAACAGGGGCAAGGGTATGGCTACACCTTC
cdr3_aa: CASREQGQGYGYTF
d_call: TRBD1
j_call: TRBJ1-2
clone_size: -
v_call: TRBV6-5

cdr3_nt: TGCGCCAGCAGCCAAGGACTAGCGGGGGGGTACGAGCAGTACTTC
cdr3_aa: CASSQGLAGGYEQYF
d_call: TRBD2
j_call: TRBJ2-7
clone_size: -
v_call: TRBV4-1

cdr3_nt: TGTGCCAGCAGTGAATCGGTAGGGGTGGCAGAGACCCAGTACTTC
cdr3_aa: CASSESVGVAETQYF
d_call: -
j_call: TRBJ2-5
clone_size: once
v_call: TRBV25-1

cdr3_nt: TGTGCCAGCAGCTCAAAGACAGGGCGGAACACTGAAGCTTTCTTT
cdr3_aa: CASSSKTGRNTEAFF
d_call: TRBD1
j_call: TRBJ1-1
clone_size: few
v_call: TRBV7-9

cdr3_nt: TGTGCCAGCAGCCCCCGGACAGGGTTGAACGAGCAGTACTTC
cdr3_aa: CASSPRTGLNEQYF
d_call: TRBD1
j_call: TRBJ2-7
clone_size: -
v_call: TRBV7-2

cdr3_nt: TGTGCCAGCAGCCGCTTAGCGGGATCACAAGAGACCCAGTACTTC
cdr3_aa: CASSRLAGSQETQYF
d_call: TRBD2
j_call: TRBJ2-5
clone_size: -
v_call: TRBV28

cdr3_nt: TGCGCCAGCAGCCCTCGCCTGGGCCCCGGGGAGCTGTTTTTT
cdr3_aa: CASSPRLGPGELFF
d_call: -
j_call: TRBJ2-2
clone_size: few
v_call: TRBV4-3

cdr3_nt: TGCGCCAGCAGCCAAGGGACTGTGGCAGATACGCAGTATTTT
cdr3_aa: CASSQGTVADTQYF
d_call: -
j_call: TRBJ2-3
clone_size: -
v_call: TRBV4-3

cdr3_nt: TGTGCCAGCAGCGAAGGGGCTTTTGGCCGGAATGAGCAGTTCTTC
cdr3_aa: CASSEGAFGRNEQFF
d_call: -
j_call: TRBJ2-1
clone_size: -
v_call: TRBV9

cdr3_nt: TGCGCCAGCAGCCAAGCCCGACTCTACGAGCAGTACTTC
cdr3_aa: CASSQARLYEQYF
d_call: -
j_call: TRBJ2-7
clone_size: few
v_call: TRBV4-3

cdr3_nt: TGCGCCAGCAGCTTGAGCGGGACAACCGGGGAGCTGTTTTTT
cdr3_aa: CASSLSGTTGELFF
d_call: -
j_call: TRBJ2-2
clone_size: once
v_call: TRBV5-1

cdr3_nt: TGTGCCAGCAGCCTATCGGCGGGCGGGGGGCCTGAAGCTTTCTTT
cdr3_aa: CASSLSAGGGPEAFF
d_call: -
j_call: TRBJ1-1
clone_size: -
v_call: TRBV28

cdr3_nt: TGTGCCAGCAGCCGAGTCGAAGCGGCCCGCTACGAGCAGTACTTC
cdr3_aa: CASSRVEAARYEQYF
d_call: -
j_call: TRBJ2-7
clone_size: -
v_call: TRBV7-2

cdr3_nt: TGTGCCAGCAGTGAACCGGGCACGGGACTAGCGGGACTTACGCAGTATTTT
cdr3_aa: CASSEPGTGLAGLTQYF
d_call: TRBD2
j_call: TRBJ2-3
clone_size: -
v_call: TRBV25-1

cdr3_nt: TGCGCCAGCAGTAGGGGACAGGGACCCGAAAAACTGTTTTTT
cdr3_aa: CASSRGQGPEKLFF
d_call: TRBD1
j_call: TRBJ1-4
clone_size: -
v_call: TRBV10-2

cdr3_nt: TGTGCCAGCGAGGGGGGGGAGGCTGGGGAGACCCAGTACTTC
cdr3_aa: CASEGGEAGETQYF
d_call: -
j_call: TRBJ2-5
clone_size: -
v_call: TRBV19